The 15 T cell receptor beta chains listed next were all sequenced from one sample in a study of OX40 agonist ivuxolimab in advanced cancers. Repertoires were generated with immunoSEQ multiplex PCR, while TCRdb's copy carries only in-frame clones and drops some. The sample holds tens of thousands of clones, around 94% seen once. This material consisted of CD4+ or CD8+ T cells sorted from blood, taken in a trial of the OX40 agonist ivuxolimab. Receptors were obtained from an adult with an advanced solid tumor such as melanoma, head and neck, liver or kidney cancer.

This sequence joins TRBV15 and TRBJ2-2; 7 nucleotides match TRBD1. Trimming removed 2 bases from V and 4 bases from J; junction bases left unmatched: 4. CDR3 length: 15 amino acids. The germline CDR1 and CDR2 sequences are LNHNV and YYDKDF (reference sequence). CDR3 sequence: CATSRLQGSTGELFF. The CDR3 DNA follows: TGTGCCACCAGCAGATTACAGGGGTCCACCGGGGAGCTGTTTTTT.

This clone appeared a single time. The rearrangement links TRBV7-6 to TRBJ1-1; perhaps TRBD1 as D (6 bases). Per germline, CDR1 SGHVS and CDR2 FNYEAQ. V dropped 4 bases and J dropped 0 bases, with 9 bases sitting between them. This CDR3 has 14 amino acids. CDR3 region: CASSYGQMNTEAFF. The CDR3 region has the DNA TGTGCCAGCAGCTACGGACAGATGAACACTGAAGCTTTCTTT.

This clone is a singleton in its sample. CDR3 DNA sequence: TGTGCCAGCAGCTTAGTATCCAGGGGGGACTATGGCTACACCTTC. Its protein product is CASSLVSRGDYGYTF. The chain employs TRBV7-9 and TRBJ1-2; 7 bases fit TRBD1. The ends lost 1 base at V and 3 bases at J; junction bases unmatched: 5. CDR3 length: 15 residues. CDR1 is SEHNR and CDR2 is FQNEAQ in the germline V gene (reference sequence).

The CDR3 nucleotides read TGTGCCACCAGCAGAGATATAGGGGGGTACTATGGCTACACCTTC. As protein: CATSRDIGGYYGYTF. V is TRBV15 and J is TRBJ1-2; a possible D gene is TRBD1 (6 bases). V was cut by 0 bases and J by 3 bases, with 11 bases left in between. This CDR3 is built from 15 residues. CDR1 and CDR2 (germline): LNHNV, YYDKDF (reference sequence).

The chain joins TRBV7-9 to TRBJ1-1; 9 bases are a match to TRBD1. The CDR3 has 14 residues. Trimming removed 8 bases from V and 7 bases from J; junction bases left unmatched: 11. CDR1 is SEHNR and CDR2 is FQNEAQ in the germline V gene (reference sequence). CDR3 nucleotides: TGTGCCAGCTCCCCTGGGGGGACAGGGTTTGAAGCTTTCTTT. Its protein product is CASSPGGTGFEAFF.

This chain connects TRBV27 to TRBJ2-2, with no clear D. The CDR3 sequence is 14 residues long. Germline lookup yields CDR1 MNHEY and CDR2 SMNVEV (reference sequence). The germline V and J ends were trimmed by 2 bases and 5 bases, with 9 bases remaining between them. The CDR3 protein is CASSLGRKTGELFF. As DNA, the CDR3 is TGTGCCAGCAGTTTAGGTCGCAAAACCGGGGAGCTGTTTTTT.

This chain connects TRBV11-3 to TRBJ1-1; tentative D call: TRBD1 (6 bases). The germline V gene encodes CDR1 SGHNT and CDR2 YENEEA. The V and J ends lost 1 base and 1 base respectively, with 7 bases between them. This CDR3 is built from 14 residues. The CDR3 loop reads CASSLGTANTEAFF. The CDR3, as DNA: TGTGCCAGCAGCTTAGGGACAGCGAACACTGAAGCTTTCTTT.

The chain carries TRBV4-1 and TRBJ1-1, with D possibly matching TRBD1 (6 bases). Trimming pared 6 bases from V and 3 bases from J, leaving 17 bases between. The germline V gene has CDR1 MGHRA and CDR2 YSYEKL. The CDR3 has 15 amino acids. The CDR3: CASRSEGGGYTEAFF. The CDR3 bases are TGCGCCAGCAGGTCAGAGGGGGGAGGGTACACTGAAGCTTTCTTT.

The chain recombines TRBV15 with TRBJ2-7, with D possibly being TRBD1 or TRBD2 (6 bases each). Per germline, CDR1 LNHNV and CDR2 YYDKDF (reference sequence). This CDR3 has 13 residues. V dropped 5 bases and J dropped 3 bases, with 11 bases sitting between them. CDR3 sequence (DNA): TGTGCCACCAGCGCCGGAGGGGGCTACGAGCAGTACTTC. This encodes CATSAGGGYEQYF.

The chain links TRBV13 to TRBJ2-7; D gene uncertain. In germline, CDR1 is PRHDT, CDR2 FYEKMQ (reference sequence). CDR3 length equals 17 residues. Deletions cut 3 bases from V and 7 bases from J, with 25 bases between. The CDR3 protein is CASSFPKITTRSPEQYF. In DNA form, the CDR3 reads TGTGCCAGCAGCTTTCCTAAAATTACAACCCGGTCCCCGGAGCAGTACTTC.

V gene TRBV25-1 combines with J gene TRBJ2-5, with 8 positions matching TRBD2. Trimming took 6 bases from V and 1 from J; bases not matched to a gene: 16. CDR3 length equals 18 residues. Germline V gene data show CDR1 as MGHDK and CDR2 as SYGVNS. In DNA, the CDR3 is TGTGCCAGCAGGCCCTGGGGTAGAGCGGGAGCTCGCCAAGAGACCCAGTACTTC. It codes for CASRPWGRAGARQETQYF.

The rearrangement uses TRBV4-1 and TRBJ2-7, with 9 bases matching TRBD1. Germline values: CDR1 MGHRA, CDR2 YSYEKL. The CDR3 has 16 amino acids. J lost 3 bases, V lost 1 base, and 7 bases had no gene match. The CDR3 region has the DNA TGCGCCAGCAGCCAAGTCGACGGGACAGGGTTCTACGAGCAGTACTTC. Encoded protein: CASSQVDGTGFYEQYF.

This chain links TRBV7-9 with TRBJ2-3; 9 bases align to TRBD1. V shed 1 base, J shed 4 bases, and the junction held 3 bases outside the gene matches. This CDR3 spans 15 amino acids. Per the germline V gene, CDR1 is SEHNR and CDR2 is FQNEAQ (reference sequence). CDR3 DNA: TGTGCCAGCAGCTTAGGGACAGGGGTTCCAGATACGCAGTATTTT. It codes for CASSLGTGVPDTQYF.

This clone was detected only once. J is TRBJ2-7 and V is TRBV5-6, with D maybe TRBD1 (6 bases). Germline V lookup: CDR1 SGHDT, CDR2 YYEEEE. The ends were cut back, 0 bases at V and 4 bases at J, with 17 bases in the middle. The CDR3 is 16 amino acids. CDR3 amino acids: CASSLEGSQGSYEQYF. Here the CDR3 DNA reads TGTGCCAGCAGCTTGGAAGGGTCACAGGGTTCATACGAGCAGTACTTC.

The chain joins TRBV4-3 to TRBJ1-4; D not resolved. The V and J ends lost 0 bases and 7 bases respectively, with 12 bases between them. CDR1 and CDR2 (germline): LGHNA, YSLEER. There are 15 residues in the CDR3. CDR3 sequence reads: CASSQESVIFEKLFF. The CDR3, as DNA: TGCGCCAGCAGCCAAGAGTCGGTGATATTTGAAAAACTGTTTTTT.